The clone carrying this TCR beta chain was picked up many times. Its antigen remains unidentified. CDR3-region Arm-PCR and iRepertoire HTBI primers produced the TCR beta libraries. TCRdb re-analysed the multiplex PCR reads in MiXCR, keeping a single row per CDR3 protein. In the table there are some 250,000 distinct CDR3 sequences, 15% to 20% of which are singletons. The entry originates in a study of regulatory T cells in long-lasting Graves disease. The study, taken as a whole, reports: Persistent cases of Graves' showed reduced TCR diversity relative to newly diagnosed patients.

Germline-derived CDR1 and CDR2 are LNHDA and SQIVND (reference sequence). This CDR3 is built from 15 residues. V lost 3 bases and J 3 bases, leaving 13 bases between the germline ends. Specified time point: newly diagnosed GD, antithyroid drugs for less than 3 months. PBMCs were the source of the RNA used for TCR sequencing. The receptor was derived from a female donor with Graves disease. Sequences were derived from peripheral blood mononuclear cells (PBMCs), sampled at new diagnosis, from a patient treated with antithyroid drugs. This chain uses TRBV19 with TRBJ2-3, with D perhaps matching TRBD2 (5 bases). The CDR3 nucleotides are TGTGCCAGTAGTATGACGAGGGTGGGGACAGATACGCAGTATTTT. Protein: CASSMTRVGTDTQYF.